The subject of this entry is one T cell receptor (beta chain). What it binds is unknown. The PCR made use of 60 Vbeta and 13 Jbeta primers. The data were produced by immunoSEQ multiplex PCR, yet TCRdb's version contains in-frame clones alone and is incomplete. The sample consists of under 200,000 clones, roughly 70% of them appearing once. These data belong to a study of cytomegalovirus exposure and HLA in healthy donors. General study findings and limits: In a later analysis, at a false discovery rate of 0.05, roughly 17,000 TCR beta sequences matched HLA alleles. The study flagged around 160 TCR beta chains as cytomegalovirus-associated.

Trimming removed 4 bases at V and 0 bases at J, with 7 bases between. The CDR3 runs to 14 residues. CDR1 and CDR2 (germline): LNHDA, SQIVND (reference sequence). The sample comprised PBMCs. This chain links TRBV19 with TRBJ2-1; D not resolved. This TCR was recovered from a woman in her twenties or thirties in good health and CMV-seronegative. The CDR3 sequence: CASSRDGSYNEQFF. The CDR3 nucleotides read TGTGCCAGTAGTAGAGACGGCTCCTACAATGAGCAGTTCTTC.